The 5 T cell receptor beta chains listed next were all sequenced from one sample in a study of human T cells and chemical hapten exposure. Indicated time point: patch test 3, about 24 weeks after DPC sensitization. Noted treatment: therapeutic diphenylcyclopropenone sensitization with weekly scalp DPC. MiXCR, applied by TCRdb to the RACE reads, yields one record per CDR3 protein. The profile shows about 170,000 distinct CDR3 sequences, around a quarter of them singletons. The starting material was whole blood, obtained in connection with sensitization to the hapten diphenylcyclopropenone (DPC). The receptor set was obtained from a woman aged 18-35 years with alopecia areata. Some clones in this sample may be carry-over from other donors' samples.

This clonotype was detected once. The V gene is TRBV20-1, the J gene TRBJ1-2; D call uncertain. CDR3 length: 12 residues. Trimming shortened V by 2 bases and J by 3 bases, and 7 bases separated the two germline ends. Germline CDR1 DFQATT, CDR2 SNEGSKA (reference sequence). The CDR3 DNA reads TGCAGTGCTAGACAAGTGGACTATGGCTACACCTTC. Translation: CSARQVDYGYTF.

The V gene is TRBV10-3, the J gene TRBJ2-3; 9 bases match TRBD2. Germline CDR1 reads ENHRY; CDR2 reads SYGVKD. The J segment lost 5 bases and the V segment lost 6 bases, leaving 9 bases of the junction unmatched. This CDR3 region has 15 residues. For the CDR3, the DNA is TGTGCCATCAGGAACTTAGCGGGAGCAGAAGATACGCAGTATTTT. Its translation: CAIRNLAGAEDTQYF.

This sequence joins TRBV7-9 and TRBJ2-1; 8 bases align to TRBD2. This CDR3 spans 15 amino acids. V shed 2 bases and J 3 bases; nucleotides not matched to a gene: 3. Per the germline V gene, CDR1 is SEHNR and CDR2 is FQNEAQ (reference sequence). CDR3 loop: CASSLLAGRYNEQFF. Written as DNA, the CDR3 is TGTGCCAGCAGCTTATTAGCGGGACGCTACAATGAGCAGTTCTTC.

This clonotype turned up a few times. The chain couples TRBV20-1 to TRBJ2-5, with TRBD1 matching 8 bases. CDR1 and CDR2 (germline): DFQATT, SNEGSKA (reference sequence). This CDR3 is built from 14 residues. The V gene end was trimmed by 6 bases and the J gene end by 2 bases; junction bases not matched to a gene: 8. This chain's CDR3 is CSAFRTGRQETQYF. CDR3 nucleotides: TGCAGTGCCTTTAGGACAGGGAGGCAAGAGACCCAGTACTTC.

V gene TRBV9 combines with J gene TRBJ2-1; D remains ambiguous. Germline V gene lookup returns CDR1 SGDLS and CDR2 YYNGEE. The CDR3 contains 14 residues. V dropped 4 bases and J dropped 2 bases, with 10 bases sitting between them. CDR3 loop: CASSPSHPYNEQFF. The CDR3 coding sequence is TGTGCCAGCAGCCCATCGCATCCCTACAATGAGCAGTTCTTC.